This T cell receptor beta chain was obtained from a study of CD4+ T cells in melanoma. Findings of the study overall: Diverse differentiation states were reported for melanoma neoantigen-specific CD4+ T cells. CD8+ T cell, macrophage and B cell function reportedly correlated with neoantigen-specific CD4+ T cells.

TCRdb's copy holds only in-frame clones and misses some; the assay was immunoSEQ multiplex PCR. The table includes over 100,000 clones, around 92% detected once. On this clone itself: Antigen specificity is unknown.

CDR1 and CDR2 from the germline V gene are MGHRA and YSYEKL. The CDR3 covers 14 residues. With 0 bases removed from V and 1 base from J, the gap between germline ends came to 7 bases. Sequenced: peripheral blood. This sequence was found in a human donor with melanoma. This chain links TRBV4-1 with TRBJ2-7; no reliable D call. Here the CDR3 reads CASSQELWSYEQYF. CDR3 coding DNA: TGCGCCAGCAGCCAAGAACTATGGTCCTACGAGCAGTACTTC.